These 25 T cell receptor beta chains share one sample of origin, sequenced in a study of graft-versus-host responses after intestinal transplantation. The method was immunoSEQ multiplex PCR; TCRdb's version includes in-frame clones alone and lacks a portion of them. The table includes about 23,000 clones, approximately 90% detected once. The sequencing here drew on PBMCs, taken roughly 38 days after intestinal transplant. The receptors stem from a human patient who received an intestinal transplant, so some T cells may come from the graft donor.

The chain has TRBV19 and TRBJ2-1; 11 nucleotides match TRBD2. V dropped 8 bases and J dropped 9; count of bases not matched to a gene: 9. The CDR3 is 14 amino acids. Germline values: CDR1 LNHDA, CDR2 SQIVND (reference sequence). CDR3 bases: TGTGCCAGTGAACTAGCGGGAGCATCAGGTGAGCAGTTCTTC. Its protein is CASELAGASGEQFF.

This clone came up once. The V gene is TRBV5-1, the J gene TRBJ2-7; 10 bases agree with TRBD2. The CDR3 runs 16 residues. Germline V gene data show CDR1 as SGHRS and CDR2 as YFSETQ. V lost 3 bases and J lost 4; bases outside the gene matches: 10. The CDR3 protein is CASSSGTSAPEYEQYF. CDR3 DNA sequence: TGCGCCAGCAGCTCGGGGACTAGCGCCCCCGAGTACGAGCAGTACTTC.

This sequence joins TRBV29-1 and TRBJ1-2; D not certain. CDR3 length: 11 amino acids. In germline, CDR1 is SQVTM, CDR2 ANQGSEA. The V gene lost 6 bases and the J gene lost 8 bases, with 13 bases spanning the gap. The CDR3 region has the DNA TGCAGCGTCCCACGACCATACGGCTACACCTTC. Its protein product is CSVPRPYGYTF.

The chain links TRBV29-1 to TRBJ2-1; 7 nucleotides match TRBD1. Germline lookup yields CDR1 SQVTM and CDR2 ANQGSEA. The CDR3 runs 13 residues. The trim removed 3 bases at V and 8 bases at J, leaving 7 bases unmatched. CDR3 DNA sequence: TGCAGCGTTGATCCAGGGGGTAGGGATGAGCAGTTCTTC. Protein: CSVDPGGRDEQFF.

The genes are TRBV15 and TRBJ2-3; D not resolved. The CDR3 spans 12 residues. Trimming cost V 8 bases and J 6 bases, with 12 bases left between them. Germline loops: CDR1 LNHNV, CDR2 YYDKDF (reference sequence). The CDR3 reads CATRSREDTQYF. As DNA, the CDR3 is TGTGCCACCCGGTCCCGTGAGGATACGCAGTATTTT.

The chain employs TRBV28 and TRBJ2-7, with a tentative D call TRBD1 (5 bases). CDR1 is MDHEN and CDR2 is SYDVKM in the germline V gene. V was clipped by 3 bases and J by 3 bases, with 18 bases between them. The CDR3 covers 16 residues. The CDR3 spells CASSFFRGSLGYEQYF. In nucleotides, the CDR3 is TGTGCCAGCAGTTTCTTTAGGGGCTCGCTCGGCTACGAGCAGTACTTC. The full variable domain, completed using reference TRBV28 and TRBJ2-7, is DVKVTQSSRYLVKRTGEKVFLECVQDMDHENMFWYRQDPGLGLRLIYFSYDVKMKEKGDIPEGYSVSREKKERFSLILESASTNQTSMYLCASSFFRGSLGYEQYFGPGTRLTVT.

V is TRBV4-1 and J is TRBJ2-1; unclear D gene. V was cut by 2 bases and J by 6 bases, with 8 bases left in between. The CDR3 has 13 amino acids. Germline V lookup: CDR1 MGHRA, CDR2 YSYEKL. The chain's CDR3 is CASSQSRSNEQFF. Written as DNA, the CDR3 is TGCGCCAGCAGCCAATCCAGAAGCAATGAGCAGTTCTTC.

The gene calls are TRBV5-1 and TRBJ2-5; D is unresolved. Deletions cut 1 base from V and 3 bases from J, with 7 bases between. The CDR3 loop spans 13 amino acids. Germline lookup yields CDR1 SGHRS and CDR2 YFSETQ. CDR3 region: CASSLLPEETQYF. The CDR3 coding sequence is TGCGCCAGCAGCTTGTTACCAGAAGAGACCCAGTACTTC. Combining the CDR3 with reference TRBV5-1 and TRBJ2-5 gives the whole variable domain KAGVTQTPRYLIKTRGQQVTLSCSPISGHRSVSWYQQTPGQGLQFLFEYFSETQRNKGNFPGRFSGRQFSNSRSEMNVSTLELGDSALYLCASSLLPEETQYFGPGTRLLVL.

The rearrangement links TRBV28 to TRBJ1-1, with D uncertain. From germline, CDR1 is MDHEN and CDR2 SYDVKM. This CDR3 spans 14 amino acids. The germline V and J ends were trimmed by 5 bases and 1 base, with 11 bases remaining between them. The CDR3 protein is CASSDSERNTEAFF. Here the CDR3 DNA reads TGTGCCAGCAGTGATTCGGAGAGGAACACTGAAGCTTTCTTT. Using reference TRBV28 and TRBJ1-1 for the parts outside the CDR3, the full variable domain is DVKVTQSSRYLVKRTGEKVFLECVQDMDHENMFWYRQDPGLGLRLIYFSYDVKMKEKGDIPEGYSVSREKKERFSLILESASTNQTSMYLCASSDSERNTEAFFGQGTRLTVV.

This clone came up once. The CDR3 sequence is CAWSRAGTGELFF. The CDR3 DNA reads as TGTGCCTGGAGTCGGGCGGGCACCGGGGAGCTGTTTTTT. The chain employs TRBV30 and TRBJ2-2; perhaps TRBD2 as D (5 bases). CDR1 and CDR2 (germline): GTSNPN, SVGIG (reference sequence). The ends were cut back, 2 bases at V and 4 bases at J, with 8 bases in the middle. The CDR3 contains 13 residues.

The V and J genes are TRBV28 and TRBJ1-6, with TRBD1 matching 7 bases. CDR1 and CDR2 from the germline V gene are MDHEN and SYDVKM. This CDR3 has 15 amino acids. V trimming: 5 bases; J trimming: 7 bases; junction bases outside the gene matches: 8. The CDR3 DNA reads TGTGCCAGCAGTCCCTGGGGACAGACAAATTCACCCCTCCACTTT. Residues: CASSPWGQTNSPLHF.

V gene TRBV7-9 combines with J gene TRBJ2-3, with a weak D call TRBD1 (6 bases). Per germline, CDR1 SEHNR and CDR2 FQNEAQ (reference sequence). The CDR3 has 16 residues. With 5 bases removed from V and 2 bases from J, the gap between germline ends came to 17 bases. The DNA of the CDR3 is TGTGCCAGCAGCGTCCCCCAGGGGCCATCCACAGATACGCAGTATTTT. This encodes CASSVPQGPSTDTQYF. Full variable domain (outside the CDR3, taken from reference TRBV7-9 and TRBJ2-3): DTGVSQNPRHKITKRGQNVTFRCDPISEHNRLYWYRQTLGQGPEFLTYFQNEAQLEKSRLLSDRFSAERPKGSFSTLEIQRTEQGDSAMYLCASSVPQGPSTDTQYFGPGTRLTVL.

The chain employs TRBV5-6 and TRBJ2-7; D is perhaps TRBD1 (5 bases). This CDR3 comprises 15 residues. CDR1 is SGHDT and CDR2 is YYEEEE in the germline V gene. With 3 bases removed from V and 3 bases from J, the gap between germline ends came to 16 bases. CDR3 amino acids: CASSYSAGPIYEQYF. CDR3 coding DNA: TGTGCCAGCAGCTACTCGGCAGGGCCGATCTACGAGCAGTACTTC.

The genes are TRBV29-1 and TRBJ2-7; no firm D call. Deletions cut 4 bases from V and 1 base from J, with 5 bases between. The V gene's germline CDR1 is SQVTM and CDR2 ANQGSEA. The CDR3 loop spans 11 amino acids. This CDR3 reads CSVVESYEQYF. CDR3 bases: TGCAGCGTTGTCGAGTCCTACGAGCAGTACTTC.

The CDR3 bases are TGTGCCAGTAGTACTCGGGACGGAACCACAGATACGCAGTATTTT. Its translation is CASSTRDGTTDTQYF. This sequence joins TRBV19 and TRBJ2-3, with D possibly being TRBD1 or TRBD2 (5 bases each). This CDR3 spans 15 amino acids. Trimming cost V 4 bases and J 2 bases, with 13 bases left between them. The germline CDR1 and CDR2 sequences are LNHDA and SQIVND (reference sequence). Full variable domain (missing parts from reference TRBV19 and TRBJ2-3): DGGITQSPKYLFRKEGQNVTLSCEQNLNHDAMYWYRQDPGQGLRLIYYSQIVNDFQKGDIAEGYSVSREKKESFPLTVTSAQKNPTAFYLCASSTRDGTTDTQYFGPGTRLTVL.

The rearrangement links TRBV28 to TRBJ2-4; D tentatively fits TRBD1 or TRBD2 (5 bases each). V was pared by 7 bases and J by 0 bases, with 25 bases between. This CDR3 comprises 19 residues. Germline assignment: CDR1 MDHEN and CDR2 SYDVKM. The CDR3 reads CASKGGGSTYDLAKNIQYF. The CDR3 nucleotides are TGTGCCAGCAAGGGTGGGGGTTCAACTTACGACCTAGCCAAAAACATTCAGTACTTC.

The chain carries TRBV27 and TRBJ2-7; a possible D gene is TRBD1 (5 bases). The CDR3 extends over 12 amino acids. From germline, CDR1 is MNHEY and CDR2 SMNVEV (reference sequence). Trimming cost V 9 bases and J 3 bases, with 12 bases left between them. CDR3 loop: CARMTENYEQYF. In DNA, the CDR3 is TGTGCCAGGATGACAGAAAACTACGAGCAGTACTTC.

In this sample, this clone turned up once. V gene TRBV19 combines with J gene TRBJ2-7; D is undetermined. This CDR3 is 13 amino acids long. Germline V gene data show CDR1 as LNHDA and CDR2 as SQIVND (reference sequence). The V gene lost 3 bases and the J gene lost 6 bases, with 12 bases spanning the gap. CDR3 nucleotide sequence: TGTGCCAGTAGTATCGTCTTTAGAGTCGAGCAGTACTTC. It codes for CASSIVFRVEQYF.

The chain couples TRBV7-8 to TRBJ1-2; maybe TRBD1 (5 bases). The CDR3 covers 14 residues. The germline V and J ends were trimmed by 1 base and 3 bases, with 9 bases remaining between them. The germline gives CDR1 SGHVS, CDR2 FQNEAQ. CDR3 residues: CASSLVDTDYGYTF. The CDR3 nucleotides read TGTGCCAGCAGCTTAGTGGACACAGACTATGGCTACACCTTC.

The rearrangement joins TRBV2 to TRBJ2-7; D is perhaps TRBD1 (7 bases). The germline V gene encodes CDR1 SNHLY and CDR2 FYNNEI. The CDR3 spans 14 residues. The V end was cut by 3 bases, the J end by 3 bases, with 12 bases between. The CDR3 loop is CASSETGRNYEQYF. The CDR3 coding sequence is TGTGCCAGCAGTGAGACAGGGAGGAACTACGAGCAGTACTTC.

The chain couples TRBV19 to TRBJ1-5; D remains ambiguous. The CDR3 is 13 residues long. V was trimmed by 6 bases and J by 7 bases, leaving 13 bases between them. CDR1 is LNHDA, CDR2 SQIVND, per germline (reference sequence). Here the CDR3 reads CASRPDLVQPQHF. The CDR3 DNA follows: TGTGCCAGTAGGCCTGACTTAGTACAGCCCCAGCATTTT.

The chain is built from TRBV9 and TRBJ2-1; 7 bases align to TRBD2. After removal of 4 bases from V and 0 bases from J, the junction contained 16 bases not matched to a gene. Looked up from germline, CDR1 is SGDLS and CDR2 is YYNGEE. The CDR3 length is 19 residues. This CDR3 reads CASSSHLREARSSYNEQFF. DNA of the CDR3: TGTGCCAGCAGCTCCCATCTCCGGGAGGCCCGAAGCTCCTACAATGAGCAGTTCTTC.

V is TRBV5-4 and J is TRBJ2-7, with 9 bases identical to TRBD2. The CDR3 totals 17 residues. V shed 4 bases and J 1 base; nucleotides not matched to a gene: 12. Germline V gene sequence: CDR1 SGHNT, CDR2 YYREEE (reference sequence). CDR3: CASSPGLAGLGSYEQYF. The CDR3 bases are TGTGCCAGCAGCCCAGGCCTAGCGGGATTGGGGTCCTACGAGCAGTACTTC.

The chain recombines TRBV5-4 with TRBJ2-1; 9 bases map to TRBD2. J gave up 4 bases and V 4 bases, and 6 bases lay outside the gene matches. Germline values: CDR1 SGHNT, CDR2 YYREEE (reference sequence). CDR3 size: 15 residues. CDR3 sequence reads: CASSLGLALYNEQFF. The CDR3 bases are TGTGCCAGCAGCCTGGGACTAGCTTTGTACAATGAGCAGTTCTTC. The full variable domain, completed using reference TRBV5-4 and TRBJ2-1, is ETGVTQSPTHLIKTRGQQVTLRCSSQSGHNTVSWYQQALGQGPQFIFQYYREEENGRGNFPPRFSGLQFPNYSSELNVNALELDDSALYLCASSLGLALYNEQFFGPGTRLTVL.

The chain links TRBV4-1 to TRBJ2-2, with D perhaps matching TRBD2 (5 bases). This CDR3 is built from 15 residues. Trimming left V 1 base short and J 1 base short, with 7 bases between. In germline, CDR1 is MGHRA, CDR2 YSYEKL. CDR3: CASSQVTRNTGELFF. The CDR3, as DNA: TGCGCCAGCAGCCAAGTAACTAGGAACACCGGGGAGCTGTTTTTT.